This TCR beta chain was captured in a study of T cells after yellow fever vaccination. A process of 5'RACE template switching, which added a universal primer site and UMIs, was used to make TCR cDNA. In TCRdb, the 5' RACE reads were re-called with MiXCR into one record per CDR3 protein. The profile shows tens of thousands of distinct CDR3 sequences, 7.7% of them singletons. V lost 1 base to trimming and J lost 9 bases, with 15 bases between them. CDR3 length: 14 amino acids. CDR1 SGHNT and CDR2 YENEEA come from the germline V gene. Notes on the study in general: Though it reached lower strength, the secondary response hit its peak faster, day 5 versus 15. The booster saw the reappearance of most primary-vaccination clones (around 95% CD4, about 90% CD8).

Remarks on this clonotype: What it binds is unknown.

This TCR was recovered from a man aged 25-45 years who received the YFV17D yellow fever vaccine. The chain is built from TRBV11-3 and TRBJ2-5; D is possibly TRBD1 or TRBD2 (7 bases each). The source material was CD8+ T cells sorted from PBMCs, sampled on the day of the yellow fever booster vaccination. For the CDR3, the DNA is TGTGCCAGCAGCTTAGGAGGGGGCGCGGGGGCCCAGTACTTC. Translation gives CASSLGGGAGAQYF.